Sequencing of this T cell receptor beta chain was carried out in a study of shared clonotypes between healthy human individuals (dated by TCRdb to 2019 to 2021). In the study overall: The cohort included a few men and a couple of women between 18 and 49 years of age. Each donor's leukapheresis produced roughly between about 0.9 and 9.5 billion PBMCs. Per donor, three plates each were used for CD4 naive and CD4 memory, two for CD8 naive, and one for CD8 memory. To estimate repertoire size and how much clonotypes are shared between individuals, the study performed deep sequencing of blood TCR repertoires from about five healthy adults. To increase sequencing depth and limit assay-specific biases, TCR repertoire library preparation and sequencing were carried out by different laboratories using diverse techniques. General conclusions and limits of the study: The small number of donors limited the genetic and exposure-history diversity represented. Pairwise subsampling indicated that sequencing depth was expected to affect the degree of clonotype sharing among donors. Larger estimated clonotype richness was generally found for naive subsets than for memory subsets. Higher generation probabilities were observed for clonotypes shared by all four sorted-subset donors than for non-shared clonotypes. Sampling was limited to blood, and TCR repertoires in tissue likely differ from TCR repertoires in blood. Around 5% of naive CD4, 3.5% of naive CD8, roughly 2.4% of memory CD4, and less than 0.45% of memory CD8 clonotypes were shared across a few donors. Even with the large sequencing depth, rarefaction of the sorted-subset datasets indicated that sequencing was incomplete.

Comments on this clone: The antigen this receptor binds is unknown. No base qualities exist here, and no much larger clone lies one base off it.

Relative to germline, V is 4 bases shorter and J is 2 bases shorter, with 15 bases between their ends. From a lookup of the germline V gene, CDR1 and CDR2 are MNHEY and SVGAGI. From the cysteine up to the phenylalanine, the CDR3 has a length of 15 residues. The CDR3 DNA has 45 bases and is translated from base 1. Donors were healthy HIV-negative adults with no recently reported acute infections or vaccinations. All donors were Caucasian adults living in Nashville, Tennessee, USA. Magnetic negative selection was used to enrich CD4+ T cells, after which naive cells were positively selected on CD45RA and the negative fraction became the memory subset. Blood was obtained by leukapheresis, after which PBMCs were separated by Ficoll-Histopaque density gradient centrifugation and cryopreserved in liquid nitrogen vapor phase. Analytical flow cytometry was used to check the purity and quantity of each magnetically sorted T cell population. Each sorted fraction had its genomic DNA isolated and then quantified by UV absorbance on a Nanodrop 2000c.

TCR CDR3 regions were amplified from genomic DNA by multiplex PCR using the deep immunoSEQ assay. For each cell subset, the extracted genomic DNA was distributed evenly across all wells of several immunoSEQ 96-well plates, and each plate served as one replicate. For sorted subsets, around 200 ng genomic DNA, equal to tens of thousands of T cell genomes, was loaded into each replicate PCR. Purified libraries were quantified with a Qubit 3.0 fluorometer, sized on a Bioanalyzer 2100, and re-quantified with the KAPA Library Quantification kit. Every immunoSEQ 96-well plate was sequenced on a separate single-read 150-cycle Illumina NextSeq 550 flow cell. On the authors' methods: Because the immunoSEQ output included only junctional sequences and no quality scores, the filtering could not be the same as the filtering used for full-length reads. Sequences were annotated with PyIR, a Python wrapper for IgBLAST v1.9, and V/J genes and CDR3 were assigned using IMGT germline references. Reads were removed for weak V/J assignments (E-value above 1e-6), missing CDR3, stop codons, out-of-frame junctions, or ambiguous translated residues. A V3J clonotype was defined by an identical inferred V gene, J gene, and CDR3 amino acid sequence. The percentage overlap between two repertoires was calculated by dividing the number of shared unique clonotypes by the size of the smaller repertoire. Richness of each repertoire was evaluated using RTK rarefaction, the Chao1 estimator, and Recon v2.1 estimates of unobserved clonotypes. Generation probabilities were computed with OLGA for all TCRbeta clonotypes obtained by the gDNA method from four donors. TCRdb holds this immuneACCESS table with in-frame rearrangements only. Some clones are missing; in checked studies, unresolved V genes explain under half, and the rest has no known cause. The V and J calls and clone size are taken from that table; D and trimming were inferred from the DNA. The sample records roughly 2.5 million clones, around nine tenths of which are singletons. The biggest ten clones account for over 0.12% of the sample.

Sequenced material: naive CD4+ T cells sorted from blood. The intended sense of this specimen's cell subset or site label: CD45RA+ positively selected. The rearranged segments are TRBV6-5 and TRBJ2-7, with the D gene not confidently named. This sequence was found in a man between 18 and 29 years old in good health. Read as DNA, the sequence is TGTGCCAGCAGTTCCTACTCCTCTTCGACCTACGAGCAGTACTTC. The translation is CASSSYSSSTYEQYF.